The T cell receptor (beta chain) described here comes from a study of monozygotic twins with inflammatory bowel disease. Notes on this clonotype: What it binds is not known.

Following a re-call of the 5' RACE reads, TCRdb has one entry per CDR3 protein and lacks DNA. In total, the table holds about 300,000 distinct CDR3 sequences. Study-level findings and limits: Fewer clonotypes were shared with others by IBD patients than by healthy twins, especially with disease activity. Support was absent for any single strong signal or clonotype linked to IBD. It was in IBD patients that TCRbeta diversity (inverse Simpson) was lower than in healthy co-twins.

This receptor was taken from a human donor with ulcerative colitis or Crohn's disease, or a healthy co-twin of an affected twin (not recorded which). The sequenced sample consisted of blood.

The CDR3 loop reads CASSPRGVGAASTDTQYF. The chain uses TRBV7-3 and TRBJ2-3; TCRdb's D call, TRBD1, is unchecked because there is no DNA. The CDR3 extends over 18 amino acids. CDR1 is SGHTA, CDR2 FQGTGA, per germline.